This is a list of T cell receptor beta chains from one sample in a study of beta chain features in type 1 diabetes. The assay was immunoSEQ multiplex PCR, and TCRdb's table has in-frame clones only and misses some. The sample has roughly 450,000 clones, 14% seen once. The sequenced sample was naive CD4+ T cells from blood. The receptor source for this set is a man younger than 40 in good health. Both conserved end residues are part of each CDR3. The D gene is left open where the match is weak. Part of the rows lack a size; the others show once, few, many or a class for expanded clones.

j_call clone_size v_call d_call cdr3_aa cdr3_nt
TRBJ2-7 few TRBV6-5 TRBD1 CASSRQGSYEQYF TGTGCCAGCAGCAGACAGGGTTCCTACGAGCAGTACTTC
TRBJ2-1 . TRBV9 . CASSVVPAVEQFF TGTGCCAGCAGCGTAGTGCCAGCGGTCGAGCAGTTCTTC
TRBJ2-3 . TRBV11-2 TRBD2 CASSLAGGPGDTQYF TGTGCCAGCAGCTTAGCGGGAGGGCCCGGGGATACGCAGTATTTT
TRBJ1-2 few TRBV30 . CAWSVVVDGYTF TGTGCCTGGAGTGTCGTTGTGGATGGCTACACCTTC
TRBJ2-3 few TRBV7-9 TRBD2 CASSLRPSGGADTQYF TGTGCCAGCAGCTTACGCCCTAGCGGGGGGGCAGATACGCAGTATTTT
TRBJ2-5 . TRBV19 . CASSTSVQETQYF TGTGCCAGTAGTACAAGCGTACAAGAGACCCAGTACTTC
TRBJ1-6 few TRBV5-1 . CASSRESSYNSPLHF TGCGCCAGCAGCAGAGAGAGCTCCTATAATTCACCCCTCCACTTT
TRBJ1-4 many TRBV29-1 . CSVGRMEGEKLFF TGCAGCGTTGGACGGATGGAGGGTGAAAAACTGTTTTTT
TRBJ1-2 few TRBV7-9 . CASSPRDVYGYTF TGTGCCAGCAGCCCTAGGGACGTCTATGGCTACACCTTC
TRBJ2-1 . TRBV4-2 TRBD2 CASSQSLTSGGEEQFF TGTGCCAGCAGCCAAAGTCTGACTAGCGGAGGGGAGGAGCAGTTCTTC
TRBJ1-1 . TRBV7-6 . CASSADRNTEAFF TGTGCCAGCAGTGCGGACAGGAACACTGAAGCTTTCTTT
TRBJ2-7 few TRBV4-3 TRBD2 CASSLSPTSGGKYEQYF TGCGCCAGCAGTCTATCCCCGACTAGCGGGGGGAAGTACGAGCAGTACTTC
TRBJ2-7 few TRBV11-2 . CASSLVSGAGDEQYF TGTGCCAGCAGCTTAGTTTCCGGGGCTGGGGACGAGCAGTACTTC
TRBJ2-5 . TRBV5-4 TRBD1 CASSGGQAVQETQYF TGTGCCAGCAGCGGCGGACAGGCCGTCCAAGAGACCCAGTACTTC
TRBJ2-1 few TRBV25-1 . CASSEEGRVSYNEQFF TGTGCCAGCAGTGAAGAAGGGCGGGTCTCCTACAATGAGCAGTTCTTC
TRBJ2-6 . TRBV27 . CASSLRAGQRGANGLTF TGTGCCAGCAGTTTAAGGGCAGGTCAGAGAGGGGCCAACGGCCTGACTTTC
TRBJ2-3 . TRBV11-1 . CASSPGLSTDTQYF TGTGCCAGCAGCCCGGGACTCAGCACAGATACGCAGTATTTT
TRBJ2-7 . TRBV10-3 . CAISLGAVENEQYF TGTGCCATCAGTTTGGGTGCGGTTGAGAACGAGCAGTACTTC
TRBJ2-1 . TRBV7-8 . CASSLSWFGANEQFF TGTGCCAGCAGTTTGAGTTGGTTCGGGGCCAATGAGCAGTTCTTC
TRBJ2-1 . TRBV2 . CASRPYPGREFF TGTGCCAGCCGACCTTATCCGGGCCGAGAGTTCTTC
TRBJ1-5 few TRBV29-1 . CSVSDGVSNQPQHF TGCAGCGTTTCAGACGGGGTAAGCAATCAGCCCCAGCATTTT
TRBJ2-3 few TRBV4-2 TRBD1 CASSQVQGQADTQYF TGTGCCAGCAGCCAAGTACAGGGACAGGCAGATACGCAGTATTTT
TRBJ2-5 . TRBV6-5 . CASSYVETQYF TGTGCCAGCAGTTACGTCGAGACCCAGTACTTC
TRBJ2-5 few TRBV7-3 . CASSAQGLGETQYF TGTGCCAGCAGCGCACAGGGTCTCGGAGAGACCCAGTACTTC
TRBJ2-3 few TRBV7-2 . CASSFRRMDTDTQYF TGTGCCAGCAGCTTCAGACGGATGGACACAGATACGCAGTATTTT
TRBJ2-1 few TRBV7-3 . CASSLNGVNYNEQFF TGTGCCAGCAGCTTAAACGGAGTGAACTACAATGAGCAGTTCTTC